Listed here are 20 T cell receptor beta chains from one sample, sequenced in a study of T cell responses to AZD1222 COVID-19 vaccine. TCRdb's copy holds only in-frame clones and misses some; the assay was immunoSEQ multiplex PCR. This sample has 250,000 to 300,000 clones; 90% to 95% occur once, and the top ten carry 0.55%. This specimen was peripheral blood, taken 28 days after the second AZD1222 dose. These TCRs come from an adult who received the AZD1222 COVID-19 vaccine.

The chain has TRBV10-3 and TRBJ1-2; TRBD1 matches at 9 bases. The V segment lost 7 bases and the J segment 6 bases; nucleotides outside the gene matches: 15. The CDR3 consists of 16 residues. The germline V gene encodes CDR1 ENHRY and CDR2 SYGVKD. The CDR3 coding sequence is TGTGCCATCATGTCGCCCCAAAGGACAGGGGTACATGGCTACACCTTC. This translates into CAIMSPQRTGVHGYTF.

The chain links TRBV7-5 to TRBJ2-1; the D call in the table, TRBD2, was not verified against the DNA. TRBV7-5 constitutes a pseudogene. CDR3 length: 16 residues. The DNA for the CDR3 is TGTGCCAGAAGCTCGTTCCGGGGTAGCTCCTACAATGAGCAGTTCTTC. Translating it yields CARSSFRGSSYNEQFF.

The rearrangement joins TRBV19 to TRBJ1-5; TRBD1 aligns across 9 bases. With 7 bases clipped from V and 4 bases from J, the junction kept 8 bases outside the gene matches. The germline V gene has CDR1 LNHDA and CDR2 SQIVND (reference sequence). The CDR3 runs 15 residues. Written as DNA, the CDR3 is TGTGCCAGTACAATTCCGGGACAGGGTAATCAGCCCCAGCATTTT. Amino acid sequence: CASTIPGQGNQPQHF.

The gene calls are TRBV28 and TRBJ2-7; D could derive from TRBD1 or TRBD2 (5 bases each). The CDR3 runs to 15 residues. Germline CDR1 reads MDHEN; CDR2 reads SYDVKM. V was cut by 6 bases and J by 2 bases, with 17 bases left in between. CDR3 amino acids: CASRTPGRDPYEQYF. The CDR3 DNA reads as TGTGCCAGCAGGACCCCGGGCAGGGACCCCTACGAGCAGTACTTC. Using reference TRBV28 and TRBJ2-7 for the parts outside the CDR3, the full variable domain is DVKVTQSSRYLVKRTGEKVFLECVQDMDHENMFWYRQDPGLGLRLIYFSYDVKMKEKGDIPEGYSVSREKKERFSLILESASTNQTSMYLCASRTPGRDPYEQYFGPGTRLTVT.

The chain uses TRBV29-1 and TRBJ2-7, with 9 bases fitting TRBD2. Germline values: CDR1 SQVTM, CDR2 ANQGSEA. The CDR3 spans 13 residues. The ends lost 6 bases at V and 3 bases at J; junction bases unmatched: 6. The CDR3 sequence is CSVTLAGIYEQYF. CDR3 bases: TGCAGCGTCACGCTAGCGGGGATCTACGAGCAGTACTTC.

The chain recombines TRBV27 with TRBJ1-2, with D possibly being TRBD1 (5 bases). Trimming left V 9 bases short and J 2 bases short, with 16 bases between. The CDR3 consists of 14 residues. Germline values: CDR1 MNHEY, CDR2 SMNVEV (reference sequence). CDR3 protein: CASSDGGLNYGYTF. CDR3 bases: TGTGCCAGTAGCGACGGGGGGTTAAACTATGGCTACACCTTC.

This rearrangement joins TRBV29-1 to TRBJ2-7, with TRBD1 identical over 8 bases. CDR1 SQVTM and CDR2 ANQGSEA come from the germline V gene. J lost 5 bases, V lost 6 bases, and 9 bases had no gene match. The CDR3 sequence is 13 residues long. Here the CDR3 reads CSVGDRGGDEQYF. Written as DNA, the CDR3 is TGCAGCGTCGGCGACAGGGGTGGAGACGAGCAGTACTTC.

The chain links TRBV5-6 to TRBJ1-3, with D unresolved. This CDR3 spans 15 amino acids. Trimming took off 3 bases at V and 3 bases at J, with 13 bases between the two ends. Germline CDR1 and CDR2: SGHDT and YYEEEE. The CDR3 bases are TGTGCCAGCAGCTCCGAGCCCGGTAATGGAAACACCATATATTTT. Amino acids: CASSSEPGNGNTIYF. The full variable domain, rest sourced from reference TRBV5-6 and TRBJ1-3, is DAGVTQSPTHLIKTRGQQVTLRCSPKSGHDTVSWYQQALGQGPQFIFQYYEEEERQRGNFPDRFSGHQFPNYSSELNVNALLLGDSALYLCASSSEPGNGNTIYFGEGSWLTVV.

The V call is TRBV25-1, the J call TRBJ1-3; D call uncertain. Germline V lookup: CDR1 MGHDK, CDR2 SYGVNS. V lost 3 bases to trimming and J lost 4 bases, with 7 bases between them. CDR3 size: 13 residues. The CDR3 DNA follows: TGTGCCAGCAGTGACCCGGAGGGAAACACCATATATTTT. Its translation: CASSDPEGNTIYF. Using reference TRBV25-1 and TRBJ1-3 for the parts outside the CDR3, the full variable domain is EADIYQTPRYLVIGTGKKITLECSQTMGHDKMYWYQQDPGMELHLIHYSYGVNSTEKGDLSSESTVSRIRTEHFPLTLESARPSHTSQYLCASSDPEGNTIYFGEGSWLTVV.

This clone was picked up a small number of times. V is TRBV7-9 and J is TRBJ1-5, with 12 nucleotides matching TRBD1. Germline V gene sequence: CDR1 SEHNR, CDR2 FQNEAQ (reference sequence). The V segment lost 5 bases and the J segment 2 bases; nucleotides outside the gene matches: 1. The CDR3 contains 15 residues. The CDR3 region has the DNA TGTGCCAGCAGCGGGACAGGGGGCGGCAATCAGCCCCAGCATTTT. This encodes CASSGTGGGNQPQHF.

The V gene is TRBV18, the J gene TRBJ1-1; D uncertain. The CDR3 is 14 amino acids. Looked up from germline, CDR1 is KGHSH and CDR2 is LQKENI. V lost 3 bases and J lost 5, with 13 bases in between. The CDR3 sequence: CASSPGAWETEAFF. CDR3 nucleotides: TGTGCCAGCTCACCGGGCGCCTGGGAAACTGAAGCTTTCTTT.

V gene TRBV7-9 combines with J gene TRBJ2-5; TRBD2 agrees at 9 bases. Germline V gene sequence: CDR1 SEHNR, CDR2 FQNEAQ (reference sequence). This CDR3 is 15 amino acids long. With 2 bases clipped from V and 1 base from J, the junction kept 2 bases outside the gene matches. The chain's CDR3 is CASSLRRGGQETQYF. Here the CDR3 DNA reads TGTGCCAGCAGCTTAAGGCGGGGGGGCCAAGAGACCCAGTACTTC.

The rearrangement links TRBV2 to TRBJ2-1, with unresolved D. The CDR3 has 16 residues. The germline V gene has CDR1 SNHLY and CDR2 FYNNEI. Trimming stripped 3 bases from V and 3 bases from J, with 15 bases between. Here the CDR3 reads CASSELRNTLYNEQFF. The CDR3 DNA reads TGTGCCAGCAGTGAGTTACGGAACACCCTCTACAATGAGCAGTTCTTC.

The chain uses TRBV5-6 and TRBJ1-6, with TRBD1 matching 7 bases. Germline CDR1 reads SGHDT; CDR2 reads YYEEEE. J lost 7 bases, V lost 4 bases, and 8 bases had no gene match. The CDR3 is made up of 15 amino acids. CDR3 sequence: CASSRVDRDNSPLHF. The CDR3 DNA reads TGTGCCAGCAGCCGTGTTGACAGGGACAATTCACCCCTCCACTTT.

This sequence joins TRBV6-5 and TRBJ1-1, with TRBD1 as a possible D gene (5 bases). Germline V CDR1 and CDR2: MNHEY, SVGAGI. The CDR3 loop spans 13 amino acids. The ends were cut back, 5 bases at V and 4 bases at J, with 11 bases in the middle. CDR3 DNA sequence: TGTGCCAGCAGTCGCCTAAGGGGCACTGAAGCTTTCTTT. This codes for CASSRLRGTEAFF.

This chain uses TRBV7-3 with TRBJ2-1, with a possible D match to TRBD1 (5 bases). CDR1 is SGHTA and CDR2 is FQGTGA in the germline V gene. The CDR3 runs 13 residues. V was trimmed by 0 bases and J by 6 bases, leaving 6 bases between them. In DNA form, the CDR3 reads TGTGCCAGCAGCTTAACTAGGGGCAATGAGCAGTTCTTC. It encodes CASSLTRGNEQFF.

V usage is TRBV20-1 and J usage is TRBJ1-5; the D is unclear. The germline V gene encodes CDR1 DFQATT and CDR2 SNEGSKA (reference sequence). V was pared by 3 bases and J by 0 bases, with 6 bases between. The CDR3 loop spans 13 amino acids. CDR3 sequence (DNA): TGCAGTGCTAGTAGCAATAGCAATCAGCCCCAGCATTTT. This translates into CSASSNSNQPQHF.

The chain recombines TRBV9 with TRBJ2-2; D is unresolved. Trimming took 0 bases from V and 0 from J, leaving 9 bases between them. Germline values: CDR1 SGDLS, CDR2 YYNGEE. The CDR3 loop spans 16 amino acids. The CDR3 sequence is CASSVVGRANTGELFF. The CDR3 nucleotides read TGTGCCAGCAGCGTAGTCGGACGGGCGAACACCGGGGAGCTGTTTTTT.

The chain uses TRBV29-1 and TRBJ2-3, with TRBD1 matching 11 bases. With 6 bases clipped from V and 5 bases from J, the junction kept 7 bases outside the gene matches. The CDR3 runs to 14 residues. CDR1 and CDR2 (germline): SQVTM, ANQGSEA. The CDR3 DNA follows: TGCAGCGTCCGACCGGGACAGGGGGGAGATACGCAGTATTTT. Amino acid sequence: CSVRPGQGGDTQYF.

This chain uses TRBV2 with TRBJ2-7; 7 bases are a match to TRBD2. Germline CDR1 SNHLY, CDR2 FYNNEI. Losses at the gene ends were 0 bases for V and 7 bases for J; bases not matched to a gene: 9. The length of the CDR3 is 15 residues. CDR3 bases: TGTGCCAGCAGTGAAGCGCGGGGGACGGGGACGGAGCAGTACTTC. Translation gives CASSEARGTGTEQYF.